A single T cell receptor (beta chain) is shown here with its context. Its antigen remains unknown. This entry is derived from a study of cytomegalovirus exposure and HLA in healthy donors. Vbeta (60) and Jbeta (13) primers were used in the PCR. The assay was immunoSEQ multiplex PCR, and TCRdb's table has in-frame clones only and misses some. The sample lists about 120,000 clones, about three fifths occurring once. Donors counted as nominally healthy when sampled, yet unrecorded immune exposures were likely. Findings of the study overall: Published work reported that the classifier diagnosed cytomegalovirus status with high specificity and sensitivity. Reportedly, fewer N-insertions than the roughly 700-donor mean appeared in an Asian-associated ancestry cluster in a later analysis. A few CMV-associated chains were confirmed in vitro to be specific for CMV antigens.

This TCR was sampled from a man aged 40-49 years in good health and CMV-seropositive. Material: PBMCs.

The CDR3 DNA is TGTGCCAGCAACGAGGGACAGGGCGAAAAACTGTTTTTT. It encodes CASNEGQGEKLFF. This rearrangement joins TRBV6-1 to TRBJ1-4; 9 nucleotides line up with TRBD1. V shed 7 bases, J shed 8 bases, and the junction held 5 bases outside the gene matches. The CDR3 has 13 amino acids. CDR1 and CDR2 from the germline V gene are MNHNS and SASEGT.